The 21 T cell receptor beta chains below all came from one sample that was sequenced in a study of technical replicates of blood from several donors. This table comes from immunoSEQ multiplex PCR, and its TCRdb copy is limited to in-frame clones, with some not included. The sample has tens of thousands of clones; 94% are singletons. Sequenced sample: T cells isolated from PBMCs. The receptors were gathered from a human donor in good health.

The V call is TRBV6-4, the J call TRBJ1-1; D unresolved. Germline CDR1 and CDR2: MRHNA and SNTAGT. This CDR3 has 13 residues. V dropped 0 bases and J dropped 2 bases, with 4 bases sitting between them. CDR3 protein: CASSDSTNTEAFF. CDR3 DNA: TGTGCCAGCAGTGACTCGACAAACACTGAAGCTTTCTTT.

This clone was detected once. The rearrangement links TRBV6-5 to TRBJ1-2, with a tentative D call TRBD1 (5 bases). Trimming shortened V by 5 bases and J by 5 bases, and 12 bases separated the two germline ends. Germline lookup yields CDR1 MNHEY and CDR2 SVGAGI. The CDR3 extends over 13 amino acids. In nucleotides, the CDR3 is TGTGCCAGCAGTCCCCCGGGGGAGTATGGCTACACCTTC. The encoded protein is CASSPPGEYGYTF.

The rearrangement links TRBV12-2 to TRBJ1-4; TRBD1, the D gene given by the table, was not confirmed from the DNA. TRBV12-2 has pseudogene status. The CDR3 spans 16 residues. CDR3 bases: TGTGCAAGTCGCTTTCCGTTTGCACAGCTTAATGAAAAACTGTTTTTT. It specifies CASRFPFAQLNEKLFF.

The CDR3 DNA sequence: TGCGCCAGCAGCCCTCTGACAGGGCAAAACACTGAAGCTTTCTTT. Translated, it gives CASSPLTGQNTEAFF. The genes are TRBV4-1 and TRBJ1-1; 7 nucleotides agree with TRBD1. The CDR3 covers 15 residues. Germline CDR1 MGHRA, CDR2 YSYEKL. V was clipped by 4 bases and J by 2 bases; unmatched bases: 7.

V gene TRBV28 combines with J gene TRBJ2-7, with 10 bases fitting TRBD1. CDR1 is MDHEN, CDR2 SYDVKM, per germline. Losses at the gene ends were 5 bases for V and 6 bases for J; bases not matched to a gene: 10. This CDR3 has 15 residues. CDR3 DNA: TGTGCCAGCAGTCCCGCCGGGACAGGGGTGTCCGAGCAGTACTTC. Translation: CASSPAGTGVSEQYF.

The chain couples TRBV27 to TRBJ1-2, with 7 positions matching TRBD1. The V gene's germline CDR1 is MNHEY and CDR2 SMNVEV (reference sequence). V was clipped by 4 bases and J by 4 bases; unmatched bases: 3. The CDR3 spans 13 residues. CDR3 protein: CASSYNRGYGYTF. The CDR3 coding sequence is TGTGCCAGCAGTTACAACAGGGGCTATGGCTACACCTTC.

V and J are TRBV28 and TRBJ1-2, with D possibly being TRBD1 (5 bases). Germline V gives CDR1 MDHEN, CDR2 SYDVKM. V was shortened by 6 bases and J by 7 bases, with 12 bases between the two germline ends. CDR3 length equals 12 residues. CDR3: CASRPQDAGYTF. As DNA, the CDR3 is TGTGCCAGCAGACCACAGGATGCTGGCTACACCTTC.

This clone was found once. The rearrangement uses TRBV7-2 and TRBJ2-1, with D perhaps TRBD2 (6 bases). Germline lookup yields CDR1 SGHTA and CDR2 FQGNSA. Trimming shortened V by 3 bases and J by 2 bases, and 8 bases separated the two germline ends. The CDR3 has 14 amino acids. The CDR3 DNA reads as TGTGCCAGCAGCTTGGGGACTCCCTACAATGAGCAGTTCTTC. It encodes CASSLGTPYNEQFF. Based on the CDR3 plus reference TRBV7-2 and TRBJ2-1, the full variable domain is GAGVSQSPSNKVTEKGKDVELRCDPISGHTALYWYRQSLGQGLEFLIYFQGNSAPDKSGLPSDRFSAERTGGSVSTLTIQRTQQEDSAVYLCASSLGTPYNEQFFGPGTRLTVL.

The rearrangement joins TRBV12-5 to TRBJ2-5; maybe TRBD2 (5 bases). The CDR3 consists of 16 residues. From germline, CDR1 is LGHNT and CDR2 FRNRAP. With 0 bases removed from V and 5 bases from J, the gap between germline ends came to 16 bases. Here the CDR3 reads CASGLVPSGSLETQYF. The CDR3 DNA reads as TGTGCTAGTGGTTTGGTACCAAGCGGCTCTCTGGAGACCCAGTACTTC.

The CDR3 coding sequence is TGTGCCAGCAGCGTTCAACAGGGGGTACGAGAAAAACTGTTTTTT. Protein product: CASSVQQGVREKLFF. The rearrangement joins TRBV9 to TRBJ1-4; 8 nucleotides agree with TRBD1. The CDR3 totals 15 residues. V was clipped by 2 bases and J by 8 bases; unmatched bases: 8. The germline V gene encodes CDR1 SGDLS and CDR2 YYNGEE.

The count of this clone is one. The J gene is TRBJ1-2, the V gene TRBV28; D call uncertain. CDR3 length: 16 residues. Between the trimmed V and J ends, which lost 6 bases and 1 base, there was a span of 18 bases. Germline CDR1 MDHEN, CDR2 SYDVKM. In DNA, the CDR3 is TGTGCCAGCAGCTCCCTAAGGGAGACATTTAACTATGGCTACACCTTC. It specifies CASSSLRETFNYGYTF.

The table lists this clone with a count of one. One junction end does not reproduce the germline sequence, and a read error may be involved. This chain connects TRBV7-7 to TRBJ2-1; weak D call: TRBD2 (5 bases). The CDR3 covers 13 residues. The germline V gene encodes CDR1 SSHAT and CDR2 FNYEAQ (reference sequence). CDR3 loop: CASSLRGSYEQFF. CDR3 DNA sequence: TGTGCTAGCAGCCTCCGGGGTAGCTATGAGCAGTTCTTC.

The rearrangement links TRBV9 to TRBJ2-7; 8 bases align to TRBD2. CDR1 SGDLS and CDR2 YYNGEE come from the germline V gene. The CDR3 length is 14 residues. Trimming took 4 bases from V and 0 from J; bases not matched to a gene: 3. CDR3 loop: CASSQSGSSYEQYF. The CDR3 DNA sequence: TGTGCCAGCAGCCAAAGCGGGAGCTCCTACGAGCAGTACTTC.

V gene TRBV19 combines with J gene TRBJ1-5; 9 bases match TRBD1. Germline CDR1 and CDR2: LNHDA and SQIVND (reference sequence). This CDR3 has 16 amino acids. V was clipped by 4 bases and J by 4 bases; unmatched bases: 8. The CDR3 region has the DNA TGTGCCAGTAGTACAACCGGGACAGGGAATAATCAGCCCCAGCATTTT. Amino acid sequence: CASSTTGTGNNQPQHF.

The CDR3 is CASSYTGINQPQHF. CDR3 sequence (DNA): TGTGCCAGCAGTTACACAGGCATTAATCAGCCCCAGCATTTT. This sequence joins TRBV6-5 and TRBJ1-5; D may be TRBD1 (5 bases). The germline V and J ends were trimmed by 2 bases and 4 bases, with 9 bases remaining between them. The CDR3 runs 14 residues. Germline-derived CDR1 and CDR2 are MNHEY and SVGAGI.

DNA for the CDR3: TGTGCCAGCAGCTTAGTCAGTTTAGCCAAAAACATTCAGTACTTC. Its protein is CASSLVSLAKNIQYF. The gene calls are TRBV7-2 and TRBJ2-4; D call uncertain. The CDR3 length is 15 residues. The V gene lost 1 base and the J gene lost 0 bases, with 7 bases spanning the gap. CDR1 and CDR2 (germline): SGHTA, FQGNSA.

The CDR3 loop reads CASGTSGENAYNEQFF. CDR3 coding DNA: TGTGCCAGCGGGACTAGCGGAGAGAATGCCTACAATGAGCAGTTCTTC. The chain is built from TRBV2 and TRBJ2-1, with 11 bases that match TRBD2. Looked up from germline, CDR1 is SNHLY and CDR2 is FYNNEI. There are 16 residues in the CDR3. V lost 8 bases and J lost 2; bases outside the gene matches: 8. Full variable domain (missing parts from reference TRBV2 and TRBJ2-1): EPEVTQTPSHQVTQMGQEVILRCVPISNHLYFYWYRQILGQKVEFLVSFYNNEISEKSEIFDDQFSVERPDGSNFTLKIRSTKLEDSAMYFCASGTSGENAYNEQFFGPGTRLTVL.

This clone occurred once. This chain links TRBV5-8 with TRBJ1-4; weak D call: TRBD1 (6 bases). The V end lost 5 bases, the J end lost 4 bases, and 9 bases lay between the germline ends. This CDR3 spans 13 amino acids. Germline CDR1 SGHTS, CDR2 YDEGEE. In nucleotides, the CDR3 is TGTGCCAGCAGACCCAGGGGTAATGAAAAACTGTTTTTT. Translation: CASRPRGNEKLFF.

The rearrangement uses TRBV2 and TRBJ2-7, with D perhaps TRBD1 (8 bases). Between the trimmed V and J ends, which lost 5 bases and 7 bases, there was a span of 21 bases. Germline V gives CDR1 SNHLY, CDR2 FYNNEI. The CDR3 runs 15 residues. CDR3 sequence reads: CASSTRDRREGEQYF. The CDR3 DNA reads as TGTGCCAGCAGTACCCGGGACAGGAGGGAGGGGGAGCAGTACTTC. Full variable domain (rest looked up from reference TRBV2 and TRBJ2-7): EPEVTQTPSHQVTQMGQEVILRCVPISNHLYFYWYRQILGQKVEFLVSFYNNEISEKSEIFDDQFSVERPDGSNFTLKIRSTKLEDSAMYFCASSTRDRREGEQYFGPGTRLTVT.

As for this clone: Other DNA sequences within the sample encode an identical CDR3. The V call is TRBV25-1, the J call TRBJ1-2, with D unresolved. The V end was cut by 3 bases, the J end by 4 bases, with 6 bases between. This CDR3 spans 12 amino acids. Germline loops: CDR1 MGHDK, CDR2 SYGVNS. As DNA, the CDR3 is TGTGCCAGCAGTGACAGTATCTATGGCTACACCTTC. Amino acid sequence: CASSDSIYGYTF.

This CDR3 is CASSPGLEFTDTQYF. DNA of the CDR3: TGTGCCAGCAGCCCGGGACTAGAATTCACAGATACGCAGTATTTT. The V and J genes are TRBV13 and TRBJ2-3; 8 nucleotides line up with TRBD2. Trimming cost V 5 bases and J 2 bases; bases outside gene matches: 6. This CDR3 spans 15 amino acids. Germline values: CDR1 PRHDT, CDR2 FYEKMQ (reference sequence).